This T cell receptor beta chain is from a study of blood T cell repertoires in COVID-19. Study at large: Acute-phase and convalescent COVID-19 samples originated in the United States, Italy and Spain. PBMCs, B-cell-depleted T cells, or T cells were the source of the cDNA or gDNA that made up the material.

V lost 1 base and J lost 6, with 15 bases in between. CDR3 length: 15 residues. The germline CDR1 and CDR2 sequences are LGHNA and YSLEER. Per the original methods: Estimation of nucleated cell counts relied on the amplification of reference gene primers. Libraries were prepared by immunoSEQ multiplex PCR; TCRdb keeps only in-frame clonotypes and omits some of them. The DNA gave D and trimming, while V, J and clone size come from that table. Here the sample spans some 6,300 clones, more than 70% being singletons. Sequencing used peripheral blood. The genes are TRBV4-3 and TRBJ1-2; D remains unclear. This TCR came from a human donor in a cohort sampled during active COVID-19. The DNA for the CDR3 is TGCGCCAGCAGCCAAGTTGCTGCGCTATCGAATGGCTACACCTTC. Amino acids: CASSQVAALSNGYTF.